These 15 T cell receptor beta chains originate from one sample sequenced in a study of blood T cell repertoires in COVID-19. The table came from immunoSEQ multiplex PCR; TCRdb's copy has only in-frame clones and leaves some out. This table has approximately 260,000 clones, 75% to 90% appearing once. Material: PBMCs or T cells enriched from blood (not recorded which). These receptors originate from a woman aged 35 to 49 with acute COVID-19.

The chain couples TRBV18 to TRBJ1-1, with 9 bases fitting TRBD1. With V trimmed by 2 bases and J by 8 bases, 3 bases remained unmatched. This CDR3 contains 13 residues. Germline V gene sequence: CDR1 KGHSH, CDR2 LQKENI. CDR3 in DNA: TGTGCCAGCTCACCAATACAGGGGGCCGAAGCTTTCTTT. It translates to CASSPIQGAEAFF.

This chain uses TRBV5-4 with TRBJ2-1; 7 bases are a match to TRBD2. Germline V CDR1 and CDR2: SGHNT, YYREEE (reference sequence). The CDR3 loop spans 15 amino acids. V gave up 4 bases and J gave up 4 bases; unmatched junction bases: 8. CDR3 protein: CASSLMGGPYNEQFF. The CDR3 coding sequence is TGTGCCAGCAGCCTGATGGGAGGGCCTTACAATGAGCAGTTCTTC.

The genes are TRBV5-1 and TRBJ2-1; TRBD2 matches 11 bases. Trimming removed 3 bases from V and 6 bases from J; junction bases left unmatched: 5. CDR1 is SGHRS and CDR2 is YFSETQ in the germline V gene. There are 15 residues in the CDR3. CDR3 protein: CASSSLAGVVNEQFF. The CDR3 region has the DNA TGCGCCAGCAGCTCACTAGCGGGAGTCGTCAATGAGCAGTTCTTC.

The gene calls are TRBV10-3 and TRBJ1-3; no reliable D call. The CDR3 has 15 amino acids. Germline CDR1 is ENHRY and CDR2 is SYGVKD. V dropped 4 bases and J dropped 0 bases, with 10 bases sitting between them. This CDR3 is CAISGRGDSGNTIYF. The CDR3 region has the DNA TGTGCCATCAGTGGCCGGGGTGACTCTGGAAACACCATATATTTT.

CDR3 protein: CASSDDGGPYNEQFF. Here the CDR3 DNA reads TGTGCCAGCTCGGATGACGGAGGGCCCTACAATGAGCAGTTCTTC. The V gene is TRBV7-3, the J gene TRBJ2-1, with D maybe TRBD2 (6 bases). The germline V gene has CDR1 SGHTA and CDR2 FQGTGA. CDR3 length equals 15 residues. Trimming took off 8 bases at V and 2 bases at J, with 16 bases between the two ends.

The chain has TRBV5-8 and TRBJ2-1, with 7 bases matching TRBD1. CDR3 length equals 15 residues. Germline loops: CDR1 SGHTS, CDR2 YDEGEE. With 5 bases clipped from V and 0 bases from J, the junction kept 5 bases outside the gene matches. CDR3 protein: CASSLGTVSYNEQFF. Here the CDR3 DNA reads TGTGCCAGCAGTCTCGGGACAGTCTCCTACAATGAGCAGTTCTTC.

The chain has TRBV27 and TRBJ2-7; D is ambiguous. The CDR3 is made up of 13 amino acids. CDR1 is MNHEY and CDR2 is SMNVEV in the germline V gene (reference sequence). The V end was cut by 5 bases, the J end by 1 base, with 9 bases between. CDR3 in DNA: TGTGCCAGCAGTCCGCCTACGTCCTACGAGCAGTACTTC. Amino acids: CASSPPTSYEQYF.

This CDR3 reads CASSQGGKGYTF. The CDR3, as DNA: TGTGCCAGCAGTCAGGGGGGCAAAGGCTACACCTTC. V gene TRBV2 combines with J gene TRBJ1-2, with 7 bases fitting TRBD1. V lost 5 bases and J lost 8; bases outside the gene matches: 5. The CDR3 has 12 amino acids. Germline loops: CDR1 SNHLY, CDR2 FYNNEI. Full variable domain (missing parts from reference TRBV2 and TRBJ1-2): EPEVTQTPSHQVTQMGQEVILRCVPISNHLYFYWYRQILGQKVEFLVSFYNNEISEKSEIFDDQFSVERPDGSNFTLKIRSTKLEDSAMYFCASSQGGKGYTFGSGTRLTVV.

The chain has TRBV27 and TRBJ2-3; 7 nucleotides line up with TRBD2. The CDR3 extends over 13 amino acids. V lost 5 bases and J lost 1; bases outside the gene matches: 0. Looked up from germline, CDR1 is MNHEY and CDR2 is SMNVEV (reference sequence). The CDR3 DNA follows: TGTGCCAGCAGTACTAGCGGCACAGATACGCAGTATTTT. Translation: CASSTSGTDTQYF.

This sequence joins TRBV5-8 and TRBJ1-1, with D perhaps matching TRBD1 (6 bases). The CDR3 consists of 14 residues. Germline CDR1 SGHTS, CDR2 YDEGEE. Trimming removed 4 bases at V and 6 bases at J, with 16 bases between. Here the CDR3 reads CASSTHREGPEAFF. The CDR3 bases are TGTGCCAGCAGCACCCACAGGGAGGGTCCTGAAGCTTTCTTT.

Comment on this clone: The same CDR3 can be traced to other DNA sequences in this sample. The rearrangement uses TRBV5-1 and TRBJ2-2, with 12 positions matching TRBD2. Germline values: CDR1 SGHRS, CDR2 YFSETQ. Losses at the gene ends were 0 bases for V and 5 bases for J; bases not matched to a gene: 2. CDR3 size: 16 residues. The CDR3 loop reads CASSLGLAGATGELFF. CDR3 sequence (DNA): TGCGCCAGCAGCTTGGGACTAGCGGGAGCAACCGGGGAGCTGTTTTTT.

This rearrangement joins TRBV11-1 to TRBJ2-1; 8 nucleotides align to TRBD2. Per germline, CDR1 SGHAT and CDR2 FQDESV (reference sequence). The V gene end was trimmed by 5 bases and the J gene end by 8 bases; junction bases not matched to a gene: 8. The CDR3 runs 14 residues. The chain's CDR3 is CASSRQLAEHEQFF. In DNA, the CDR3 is TGTGCCAGCAGCCGACAACTAGCGGAACATGAGCAGTTCTTC.

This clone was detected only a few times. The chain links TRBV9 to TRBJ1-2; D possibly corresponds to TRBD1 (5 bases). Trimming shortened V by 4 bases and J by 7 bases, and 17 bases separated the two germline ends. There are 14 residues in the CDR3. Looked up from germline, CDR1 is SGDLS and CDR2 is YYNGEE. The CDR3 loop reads CASSRDSPDGGYTF. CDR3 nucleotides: TGTGCCAGCAGCCGTGACAGCCCCGATGGTGGCTACACCTTC. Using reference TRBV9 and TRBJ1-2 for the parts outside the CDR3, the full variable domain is DSGVTQTPKHLITATGQRVTLRCSPRSGDLSVYWYQQSLDQGLQFLIQYYNGEERAKGNILERFSAQQFPDLHSELNLSSLELGDSALYFCASSRDSPDGGYTFGSGTRLTVV.

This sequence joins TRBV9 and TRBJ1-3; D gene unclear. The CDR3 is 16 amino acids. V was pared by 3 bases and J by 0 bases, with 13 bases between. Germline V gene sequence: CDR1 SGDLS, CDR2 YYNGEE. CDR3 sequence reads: CASSGNSGLSGNTIYF. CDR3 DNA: TGTGCCAGCAGCGGCAACAGCGGCCTCTCTGGAAACACCATATATTTT.

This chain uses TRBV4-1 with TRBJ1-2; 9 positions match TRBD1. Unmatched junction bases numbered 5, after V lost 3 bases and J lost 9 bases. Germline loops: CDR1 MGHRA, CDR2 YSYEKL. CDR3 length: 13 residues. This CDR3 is CASSHGQGRSYTF. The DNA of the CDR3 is TGCGCCAGCAGCCACGGACAGGGGCGTAGCTACACCTTC.